Included here is one T cell receptor (beta chain) sequence, with context. It lacks a known antigen. The input lacks base qualities; no much larger clone sits a single base away. TCRbeta CDR3 regions were amplified from genomic DNA using the immunoSEQ Assay, a bias-controlled multiplex PCR. Per the source publication's procedure: Within the assay, amplification of reference gene primers was used to estimate how many nucleated cells each sample contained. Sequence reads were collapsed and filtered to measure the absolute abundance of every unique TCRbeta CDR3 rearrangement. For each sample, productive Simpson clonality was calculated as the square root of Simpson's diversity index across productive rearrangements. TCRdb mirrors the immuneACCESS table, restricted to in-frame sequences. Some clones are absent from its copies; in checked studies, under half trace to an unresolved V gene, and the reason for the others is unknown. That table gives V, J and clone size, and the DNA gave D and trimming. The sample table records fewer than 200,000 clones; nearly 80% of these occur just once. The ten biggest clones cover approximately 26% of the sample.

Collaborating institutions collected whole blood in K2EDTA tubes following their own protocols. For TCRbeta analysis, collaborator samples were shipped as frozen whole blood, as isolated PBMCs, or as DNA extracted from either sample type. The data were taken from a study of blood T cell repertoires in COVID-19 (dated by TCRdb to about 2020). Regarding the study in general: The collaborator samples originated in the United States, Italy and Spain and spanned the acute and convalescent phases of COVID-19. The material from the prospective study consisted of cDNA or gDNA derived from T cells, B-cell-depleted T cells, or PBMCs. The dataset comprised deeply sampled blood TCRbeta repertoires from subjects exposed to, actively infected with, or recovered from COVID-19. The repertoires were made available in a free public database intended to serve as a resource for research on the immune response to SARS-CoV-2. Samples were obtained from the ongoing ImmuneRACE study (first 160 participants) and from about 1,300 subjects provided by 6 global collaborators. A de-identified subject ID, COVID-19 status, age in years and sex were almost always included in the sample metadata. Where available, HLA class I and class II types were taken from metadata supplied by the sample provider and were not determined by assay-based typing.

V trim: 2 bases; J trim: 6 bases; unmatched bases: 7. The germline V gene encodes CDR1 SGHNT and CDR2 YYREEE (reference sequence). The CDR3, from cysteine to phenylalanine, totals 16 residues. Only the CDR3 portion is preserved as DNA: 48 bases, with reading frame beginning at the first base. Here is what the overall study found, with its caveats: The quantity of clinical and demographic metadata differed by source and by participant and was supplied without curation.

This chain joins TRBV5-4 to TRBJ2-5; 13 nucleotides in the junction match TRBD2. The sequence was collected from a woman in her 70s with acute or convalescent COVID-19. Sequencing was done on a sample of peripheral blood. Here the CDR3 is given as CASSFDGTSGIKTQYF. The nucleotide sequence is given as TGTGCCAGCAGCTTCGATGGGACTAGCGGGATAAAGACCCAGTACTTC.